This TCR beta chain originates from a study of shared clonotypes between healthy human individuals. Study-wide context: Each donor contributed plates that comprised three CD4 naive, three CD4 memory, two CD8 naive and one CD8 memory.

This CDR3 is 15 amino acids long. The trim removed 6 bases at V and 3 bases at J, leaving 7 bases unmatched. Germline lookup yields CDR1 MNHNY and CDR2 SVGAGI (reference sequence). Libraries were prepared by immunoSEQ multiplex PCR; TCRdb keeps only in-frame clonotypes and omits some of them. The data contain a few million clones, roughly 92% of them singletons. The sequencing sample was made of naive CD4+ T cells sorted from blood. Subset noted: CD45RA+ positively selected. This TCR was recovered from a man in his late teens or twenties in good health. The chain carries TRBV6-6 and TRBJ1-5; TRBD1 matches 8 bases. The CDR3 sequence: CASRTGTGSNQPQHF. The CDR3, as DNA: TGTGCCAGCAGAACCGGGACAGGTTCCAATCAGCCCCAGCATTTT.